A single sample is the source of the 11 T cell receptor beta chains below, sequenced in a study of Graves' ophthalmopathy and Graves' hyperthyroidism. Researchers took RNA transcripts and amplified TCR beta CDR3 regions from them. HTBI primers were employed in first-round RT-PCR, then a second-round multiplex PCR followed. TCRdb recomputed calls from the multiplex PCR reads with MiXCR, one row per CDR3 protein. Here the sample spans around 1.1 million distinct CDR3 sequences, around a third being singletons. The sample taken for sequencing was peripheral blood or thyroid tissue (not recorded which). The receptor set was obtained from an adult man with Graves' hyperthyroidism.

The chain has TRBV15 and TRBJ1-5; the match to TRBD1 covers 8 bases. This CDR3 region has 15 residues. CDR1 is LNHNV, CDR2 YYDKDF, per germline (reference sequence). V lost 2 bases, J lost 4 bases, and 4 bases stayed unmatched. The CDR3 protein is CATSRTGTGNQPQHF. CDR3 bases: TGTGCCACCAGCAGAACCGGGACAGGAAATCAGCCCCAGCATTTT.

This clonotype was observed many times. The rearrangement links TRBV5-8 to TRBJ1-2; D unclear. V shed 1 base and J shed 9 bases, with 19 bases lying between them. There are 15 residues in the CDR3. The V gene's germline CDR1 is SGHTS and CDR2 YDEGEE. The CDR3 DNA is TGTGCCAGCAGCTTGAGGCGATCCCAGGCCGGGAGCTACACCTTC. Protein product: CASSLRRSQAGSYTF. Full variable domain (outside the CDR3, taken from reference TRBV5-8 and TRBJ1-2): EAGVTQSPTHLIKTRGQQATLRCSPISGHTSVYWYQQALGLGLQFLLWYDEGEERNRGNFPPRFSGRQFPNYSSELNVNALELEDSALYLCASSLRRSQAGSYTFGSGTRLTVV.

This clonotype was counted many times. This chain uses TRBV2 with TRBJ2-7, with a tentative D call TRBD1 (5 bases). Germline V gene lookup returns CDR1 SNHLY and CDR2 FYNNEI. Trimming cost V 2 bases and J 0 bases, with 8 bases left between them. The CDR3 spans 14 residues. The CDR3 DNA is TGTGCCAGCAGTGAACAGGGAATCTCCTACGAGCAGTACTTC. This sequence encodes CASSEQGISYEQYF.

The genes are TRBV25-1 and TRBJ2-5; perhaps TRBD1 as D (6 bases). CDR3 length: 13 residues. V was trimmed by 3 bases and J by 3 bases, leaving 8 bases between them. Per the germline V gene, CDR1 is MGHDK and CDR2 is SYGVNS. DNA of the CDR3: TGTGCCAGCAGTGAGGGACAAGAAGAGACCCAGTACTTC. It codes for CASSEGQEETQYF.

The J gene is TRBJ1-1, the V gene TRBV5-4; D is undetermined. Germline V CDR1 and CDR2: SGHNT, YYREEE (reference sequence). CDR3 size: 14 residues. The ends were cut back, 4 bases at V and 5 bases at J, with 15 bases in the middle. Written as DNA, the CDR3 is TGTGCCAGCAGCCCCGTATCCCTCCGGACTGAAGCTTTCTTT. Translated: CASSPVSLRTEAFF.

Remarks on this clonotype: A read error may produce the germline difference seen at one junction end. The chain uses TRBV24-1 and TRBJ1-5, with D possibly matching TRBD1 (6 bases). This CDR3 has 16 amino acids. Germline V gene lookup returns CDR1 KGHDR and CDR2 SFDVKD. The DNA for the CDR3 is TGTGCCAGCAGTTTCCACCCAGGGGCGAGGGGGCAGCCCCAGCATTTT. It is translated as CASSFHPGARGQPQHF.

The chain joins TRBV11-2 to TRBJ1-1, with a weak D call TRBD1 (6 bases). The ends were cut back, 6 bases at V and 7 bases at J, with 15 bases in the middle. This CDR3 is built from 13 residues. Per the germline V gene, CDR1 is SGHAT and CDR2 is FQNNGV. The chain's CDR3 is CASRAIDRNEAFF. CDR3 DNA: TGTGCCAGCAGAGCCATCGACAGGAATGAAGCTTTCTTT. Full variable domain (outside the CDR3, taken from reference TRBV11-2 and TRBJ1-1): EAGVAQSPRYKIIEKRQSVAFWCNPISGHATLYWYQQILGQGPKLLIQFQNNGVVDDSQLPKDRFSAERLKGVDSTLKIQPAKLEDSAVYLCASRAIDRNEAFFGQGTRLTVV.

In the case of this clonotype: Relative to the germline gene, one junction end is altered; a read error may explain this. CDR3 protein: CASSLSPGGTNVLTF. CDR3 DNA: TGTGCCAGCAGCTTAAGTCCAGGTGGGACCAACGTCCTGACTTTC. V usage is TRBV7-3 and J usage is TRBJ2-6; D gene ambiguous. The CDR3 is made up of 15 amino acids. The germline gives CDR1 SGHTA, CDR2 FQGTGA.

This clonotype was seen ten or more times. The chain couples TRBV12-3 or TRBV12-4 to TRBJ1-2; D gene ambiguous. The CDR3 is made up of 11 amino acids. V lost 6 bases and J 8 bases, leaving 10 bases between the germline ends. CDR3 DNA: TGTGCCAGCAGGGAAACGGGAGGCTACACCTTC. This translates into CASRETGGYTF.

This clonotype was detected many times. The chain joins TRBV29-1 to TRBJ1-1; 7 nucleotides match TRBD1. This CDR3 spans 14 amino acids. J lost 10 bases, V lost 4 bases, and 15 bases had no gene match. Per the germline V gene, CDR1 is SQVTM and CDR2 is ANQGSEA. The CDR3 reads CSVVRGGLNDGAFF. DNA of the CDR3: TGCAGCGTTGTGAGAGGGGGCTTAAATGATGGAGCTTTCTTT.

This clonotype has a count of ten or more. V gene TRBV19 combines with J gene TRBJ1-5; tentatively, D is TRBD1 (5 bases). The CDR3 covers 14 residues. The germline V gene has CDR1 LNHDA and CDR2 SQIVND (reference sequence). V was trimmed by 7 bases and J by 4 bases, leaving 14 bases between them. For the CDR3, the DNA is TGTGCCAGTACCGACGCCAACAGGAATCAGCCCCAGCATTTT. Its translation is CASTDANRNQPQHF.